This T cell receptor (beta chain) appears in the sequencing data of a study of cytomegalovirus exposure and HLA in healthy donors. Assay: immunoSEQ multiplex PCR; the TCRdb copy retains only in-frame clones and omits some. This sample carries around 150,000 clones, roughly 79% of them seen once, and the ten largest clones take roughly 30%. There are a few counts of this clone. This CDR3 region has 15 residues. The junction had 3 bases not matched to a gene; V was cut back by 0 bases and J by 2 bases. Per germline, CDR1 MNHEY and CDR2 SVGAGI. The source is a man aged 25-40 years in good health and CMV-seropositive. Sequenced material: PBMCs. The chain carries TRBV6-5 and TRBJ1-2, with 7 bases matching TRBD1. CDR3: CASSYSQGVNYGYTF. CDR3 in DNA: TGTGCCAGCAGTTACTCCCAGGGGGTAAACTATGGCTACACCTTC.